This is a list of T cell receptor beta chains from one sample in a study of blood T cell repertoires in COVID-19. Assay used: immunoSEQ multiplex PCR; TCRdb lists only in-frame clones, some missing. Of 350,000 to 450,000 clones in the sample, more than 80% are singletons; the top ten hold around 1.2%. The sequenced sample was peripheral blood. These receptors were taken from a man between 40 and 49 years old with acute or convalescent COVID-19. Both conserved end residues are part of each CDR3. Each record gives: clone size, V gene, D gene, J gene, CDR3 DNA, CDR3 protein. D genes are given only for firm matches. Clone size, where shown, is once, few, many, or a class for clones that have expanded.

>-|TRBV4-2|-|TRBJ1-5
TGTGCCAGCAGCCAAGCTGGCAGTATGGCTTATCAGCCCCAGCATTTT
CASSQAGSMAYQPQHF
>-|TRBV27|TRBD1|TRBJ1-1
TGTGCCAGCAGTTTGAGTAGGACAGGGGAAGCTTTCTTT
CASSLSRTGEAFF
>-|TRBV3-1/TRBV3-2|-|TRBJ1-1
TGTGCCAGCACCCGGGCGTCAGGAGGTGAAGCTTTCTTT
CASTRASGGEAFF
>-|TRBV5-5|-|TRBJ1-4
TGTGCCAGCAGCTTGGGAAGGGGCCGTGAAAAACTGTTTTTT
CASSLGRGREKLFF
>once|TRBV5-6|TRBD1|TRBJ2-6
TGTGCCAGCAGCTCACAGGGGGCCGCAGGGGCCAACGTCCTGACTTTC
CASSSQGAAGANVLTF
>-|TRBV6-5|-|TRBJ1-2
TGTGCCAGCAGTTACTCGAGGACAGATTATAACTATGGCTACACCTTC
CASSYSRTDYNYGYTF
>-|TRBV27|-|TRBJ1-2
TGTGCCAGCAGCCTGGACAGAACCTATGGCTACACCTTC
CASSLDRTYGYTF
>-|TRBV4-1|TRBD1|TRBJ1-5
TGCGCCAGCAGCCAAGGCGGAGGGGGCAGTCAGCCCCAGCATTTT
CASSQGGGGSQPQHF
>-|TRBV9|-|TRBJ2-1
TGTGCCAGCAGCGGTAGTCTTGGTGAGCAGTTCTTC
CASSGSLGEQFF
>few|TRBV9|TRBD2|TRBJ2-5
TGTGCCAGCGGCCTGGACGGGGGGTTCGAGACCCAGTACTTC
CASGLDGGFETQYF
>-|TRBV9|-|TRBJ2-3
TGTGCCAGCAGCCCCCGCTTCTCGCGAGAACAGCGGGATACGCAGTATTTT
CASSPRFSREQRDTQYF
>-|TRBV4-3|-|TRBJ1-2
TGCGCCAGCAGACAAGCTCGGGAGGGACCTAGCAGTGGCTACACCTTC
CASRQAREGPSSGYTF
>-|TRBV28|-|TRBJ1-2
TGTGCCAGCAGACCCACCTCATCGGCGGTTTATGGCTACACCTTC
CASRPTSSAVYGYTF
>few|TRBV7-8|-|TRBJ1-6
TGTGCCAGCAGCCCGCGCGGCGTAAAAGCTAACTCCTATAATTCACCCCTCCACTTT
CASSPRGVKANSYNSPLHF
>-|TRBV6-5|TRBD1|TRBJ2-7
TGTGCCAGCAGTTACGACAGGGGCGACGAGCAGTACTTC
CASSYDRGDEQYF
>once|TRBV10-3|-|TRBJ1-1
TGTGCCATCAGTGCAGGGGTAGAGGGAGCTTTCTTT
CAISAGVEGAFF
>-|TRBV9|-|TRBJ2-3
TGTGCCAGCAGCGTAGCCGGGTCGGCTACAGATACGCAGTATTTT
CASSVAGSATDTQYF
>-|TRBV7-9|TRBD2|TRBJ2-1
TGTGCCAGCAGCTTAGCGGAAGGGACTAGCAGGGGTGAGCAGTTCTTC
CASSLAEGTSRGEQFF
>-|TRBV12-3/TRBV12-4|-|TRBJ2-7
TGTGCCAGCAGTTTAGACAGGTACGAGCAGTACTTC
CASSLDRYEQYF
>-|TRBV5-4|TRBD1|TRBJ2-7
TGTGCCAGCAGCTTGTCGACAGGGCTTTACGAGCAGTACTTC
CASSLSTGLYEQYF
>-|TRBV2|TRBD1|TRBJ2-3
TGTGCCAGCAGTTTAGACAGGGGGTCCCGCACAGATACGCAGTATTTT
CASSLDRGSRTDTQYF
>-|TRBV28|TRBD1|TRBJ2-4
TGTGCCAGCAGTTTCACCGGGACAGCAGTTGGAAACATTCAGTACTTC
CASSFTGTAVGNIQYF
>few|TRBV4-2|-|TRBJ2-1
TGTGCCAGCAGCCAATATACATCTCGGGCGGGACCCTACAATGAGCAGTTCTTC
CASSQYTSRAGPYNEQFF
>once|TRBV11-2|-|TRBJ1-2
TGTGCCAGCAGCCTCGTGGGAGGGAAGAGGATGGGTGGCTACACCTTC
CASSLVGGKRMGGYTF
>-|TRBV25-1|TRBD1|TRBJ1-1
TGTGCCAGCAGTCGTGGAGGGGGCAGGAACACTGAAGCTTTCTTT
CASSRGGGRNTEAFF
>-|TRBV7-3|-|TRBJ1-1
TGTGCCAGCAGCTTGGCTGCAGGGCCAGGAACTGAAGCTTTCTTT
CASSLAAGPGTEAFF
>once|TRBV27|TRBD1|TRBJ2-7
TGTGCCAGCAGTATGACAGGGGCCCACTACGAGCAGTACTTC
CASSMTGAHYEQYF
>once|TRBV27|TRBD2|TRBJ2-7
TGTGCCAGCAGTTCTCCGGGACTAGCGATTTACGAGCAGTACTTC
CASSSPGLAIYEQYF
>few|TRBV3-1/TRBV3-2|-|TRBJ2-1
TGTGCCAGCAGCCACCCAACTAGGTCCCATGAGCAGTTCTTC
CASSHPTRSHEQFF